This TCR beta chain was observed in a study of technical replicates of blood from a few donors. The data were produced by immunoSEQ multiplex PCR, yet TCRdb's version contains in-frame clones alone and is incomplete. This sample yields around 50,000 clones, of which about 90% are seen a single time; 3% to 5% belongs to the top ten. Germline V gene lookup returns CDR1 SGHNT and CDR2 YYREEE (reference sequence). The CDR3 consists of 15 residues. Losses at the gene ends were 3 bases for V and 0 bases for J; bases not matched to a gene: 3. The receptor was derived from a human donor in good health. Some clones in this sample may be carry-over from other donors' samples. Source material: PBMCs. V and J are TRBV5-4 and TRBJ2-7, with 10 bases identical to TRBD2. CDR3 region: CASSSSGGDSYEQYF. In DNA, the CDR3 is TGTGCCAGCAGCTCGAGCGGGGGGGACTCCTACGAGCAGTACTTC.